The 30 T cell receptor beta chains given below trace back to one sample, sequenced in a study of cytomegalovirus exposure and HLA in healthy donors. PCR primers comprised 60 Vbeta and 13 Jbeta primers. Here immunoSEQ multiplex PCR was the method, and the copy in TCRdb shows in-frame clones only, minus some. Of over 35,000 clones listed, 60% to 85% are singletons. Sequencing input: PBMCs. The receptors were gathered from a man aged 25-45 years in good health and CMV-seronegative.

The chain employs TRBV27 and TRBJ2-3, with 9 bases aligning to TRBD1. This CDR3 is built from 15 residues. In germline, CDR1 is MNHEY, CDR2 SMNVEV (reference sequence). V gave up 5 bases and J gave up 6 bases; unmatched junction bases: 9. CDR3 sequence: CASSAIGTGLDTQYF. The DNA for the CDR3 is TGTGCCAGCAGTGCAATTGGGACAGGGTTGGATACGCAGTATTTT.

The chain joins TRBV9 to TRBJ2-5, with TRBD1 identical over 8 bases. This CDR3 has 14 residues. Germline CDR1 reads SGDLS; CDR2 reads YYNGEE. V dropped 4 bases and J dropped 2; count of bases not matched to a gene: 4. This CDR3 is CASSRTGLQETQYF. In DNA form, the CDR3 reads TGTGCCAGCAGCCGGACAGGGCTGCAAGAGACCCAGTACTTC.

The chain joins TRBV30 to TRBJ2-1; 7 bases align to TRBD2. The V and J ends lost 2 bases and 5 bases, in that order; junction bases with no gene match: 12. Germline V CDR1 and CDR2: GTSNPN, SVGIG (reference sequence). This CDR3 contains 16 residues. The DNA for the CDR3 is TGTGCCTGGAGTAGTGGCGGGGGAGTTTTTCACAATGAGCAGTTCTTC. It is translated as CAWSSGGGVFHNEQFF. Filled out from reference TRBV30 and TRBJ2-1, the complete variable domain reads SQTIHQWPATLVQPVGSPLSLECTVEGTSNPNLYWYRQAAGRGLQLLFYSVGIGQISSEVPQNLSASRPQDRQFILSSKKLLLSDSGFYLCAWSSGGGVFHNEQFFGPGTRLTVL.

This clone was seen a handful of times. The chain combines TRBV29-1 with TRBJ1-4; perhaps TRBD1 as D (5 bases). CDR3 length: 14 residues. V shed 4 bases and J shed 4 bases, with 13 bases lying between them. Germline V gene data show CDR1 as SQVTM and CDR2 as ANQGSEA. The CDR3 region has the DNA TGCAGCGTTGTGGGGGGTGGGTTTAATGAAAAACTGTTTTTT. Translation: CSVVGGGFNEKLFF.

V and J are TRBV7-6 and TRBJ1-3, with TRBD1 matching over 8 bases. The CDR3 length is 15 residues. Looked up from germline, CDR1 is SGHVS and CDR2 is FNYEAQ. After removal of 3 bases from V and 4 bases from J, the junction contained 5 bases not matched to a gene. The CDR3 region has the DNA TGTGCCAGCAGCTTCATCCGGGACAGGGGAAACACCATATATTTT. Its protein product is CASSFIRDRGNTIYF. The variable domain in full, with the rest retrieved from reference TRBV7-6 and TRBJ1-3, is GAGVSQSPRYKVTKRGQDVALRCDPISGHVSLYWYRQALGQGPEFLTYFNYEAQQDKSGLPNDRFSAERPEGSISTLTIQRTEQRDSAMYRCASSFIRDRGNTIYFGEGSWLTVV.

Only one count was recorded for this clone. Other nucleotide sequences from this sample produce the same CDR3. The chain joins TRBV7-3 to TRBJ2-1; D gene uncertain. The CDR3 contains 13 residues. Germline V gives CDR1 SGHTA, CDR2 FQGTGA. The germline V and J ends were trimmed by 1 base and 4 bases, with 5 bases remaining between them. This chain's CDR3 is CASSLNSYNEQFF. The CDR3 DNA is TGTGCCAGCAGCTTAAACTCTTACAATGAGCAGTTCTTC.

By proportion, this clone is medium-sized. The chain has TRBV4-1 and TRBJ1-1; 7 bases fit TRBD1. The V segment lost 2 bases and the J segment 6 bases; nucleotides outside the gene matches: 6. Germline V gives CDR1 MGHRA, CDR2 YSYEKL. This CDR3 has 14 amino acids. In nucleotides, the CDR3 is TGCGCCAGCAGCCAATACAGGGGTCTCCCTGAAGCTTTCTTT. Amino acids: CASSQYRGLPEAFF.

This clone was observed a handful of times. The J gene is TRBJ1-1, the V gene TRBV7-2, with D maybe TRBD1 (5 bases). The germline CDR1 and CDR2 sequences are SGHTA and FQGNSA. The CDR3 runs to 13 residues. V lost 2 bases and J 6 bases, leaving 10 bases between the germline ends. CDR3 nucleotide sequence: TGTGCCAGCAGCTTACTCAGGGTAGCTGAAGCTTTCTTT. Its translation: CASSLLRVAEAFF.

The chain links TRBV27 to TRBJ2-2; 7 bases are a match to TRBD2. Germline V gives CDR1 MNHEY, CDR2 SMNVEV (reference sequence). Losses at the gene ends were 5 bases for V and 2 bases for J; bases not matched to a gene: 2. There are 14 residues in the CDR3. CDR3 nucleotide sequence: TGTGCCAGCAGTACGGGACTAAACACCGGGGAGCTGTTTTTT. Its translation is CASSTGLNTGELFF.

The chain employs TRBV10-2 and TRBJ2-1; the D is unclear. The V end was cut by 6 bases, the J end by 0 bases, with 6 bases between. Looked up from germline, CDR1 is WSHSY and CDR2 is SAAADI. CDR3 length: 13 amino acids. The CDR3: CASRVSSYNEQFF. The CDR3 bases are TGCGCCAGCAGGGTTAGCTCCTACAATGAGCAGTTCTTC.

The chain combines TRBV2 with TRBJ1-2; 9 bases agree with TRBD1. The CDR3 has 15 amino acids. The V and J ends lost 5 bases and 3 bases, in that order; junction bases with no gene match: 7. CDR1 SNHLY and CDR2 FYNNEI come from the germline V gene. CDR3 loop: CASSTGQGGDYGYTF. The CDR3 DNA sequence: TGTGCCAGCAGTACGGGACAGGGTGGTGACTATGGCTACACCTTC.

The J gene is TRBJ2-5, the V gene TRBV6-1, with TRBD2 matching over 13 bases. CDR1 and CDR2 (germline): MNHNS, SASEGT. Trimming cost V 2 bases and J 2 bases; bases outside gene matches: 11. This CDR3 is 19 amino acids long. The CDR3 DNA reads TGTGCCAGCAGTGAACGGGTGGTGGGGACTAGCGGGAAACAAGAGACCCAGTACTTC. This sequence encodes CASSERVVGTSGKQETQYF.

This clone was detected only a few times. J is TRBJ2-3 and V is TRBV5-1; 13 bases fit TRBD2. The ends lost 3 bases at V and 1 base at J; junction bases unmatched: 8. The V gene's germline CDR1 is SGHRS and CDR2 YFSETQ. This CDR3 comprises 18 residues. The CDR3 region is CASSSGLAGNRGTDTQYF. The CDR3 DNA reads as TGCGCCAGCAGCTCGGGACTAGCGGGAAACAGGGGCACAGATACGCAGTATTTT. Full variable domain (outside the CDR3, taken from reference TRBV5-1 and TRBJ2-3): KAGVTQTPRYLIKTRGQQVTLSCSPISGHRSVSWYQQTPGQGLQFLFEYFSETQRNKGNFPGRFSGRQFSNSRSEMNVSTLELGDSALYLCASSSGLAGNRGTDTQYFGPGTRLTVL.

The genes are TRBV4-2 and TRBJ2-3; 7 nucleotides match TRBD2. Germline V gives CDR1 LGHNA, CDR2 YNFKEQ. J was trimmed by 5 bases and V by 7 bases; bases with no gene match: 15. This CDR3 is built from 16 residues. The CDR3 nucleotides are TGTGCCAGCACCTCAGCGAGCGGGACGGGGATAGATACGCAGTATTTT. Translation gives CASTSASGTGIDTQYF.

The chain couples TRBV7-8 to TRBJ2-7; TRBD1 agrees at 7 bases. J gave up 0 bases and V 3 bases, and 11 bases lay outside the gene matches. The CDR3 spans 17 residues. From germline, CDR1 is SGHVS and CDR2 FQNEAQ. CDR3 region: CASSLRTGLSSSYEQYF. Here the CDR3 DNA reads TGTGCCAGCAGCTTGAGGACAGGCCTCTCCTCCTCCTACGAGCAGTACTTC.

DNA for the CDR3: TGTGCCAGCTCAATTGGGTCGGCGGGCTACAATGAGCAGTTCTTC. Encoded protein: CASSIGSAGYNEQFF. The gene calls are TRBV28 and TRBJ2-1, with D tentatively TRBD2 (5 bases). The V end lost 8 bases, the J end lost 3 bases, and 17 bases lay between the germline ends. Germline-derived CDR1 and CDR2 are MDHEN and SYDVKM. This CDR3 has 15 residues.

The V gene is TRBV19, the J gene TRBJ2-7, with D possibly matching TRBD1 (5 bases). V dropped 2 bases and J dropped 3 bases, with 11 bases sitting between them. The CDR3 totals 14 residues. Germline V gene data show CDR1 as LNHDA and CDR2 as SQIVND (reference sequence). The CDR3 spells CASSIQGSSYEQYF. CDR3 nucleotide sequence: TGTGCCAGTAGTATACAGGGTAGTAGCTACGAGCAGTACTTC. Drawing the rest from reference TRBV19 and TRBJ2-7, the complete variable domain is DGGITQSPKYLFRKEGQNVTLSCEQNLNHDAMYWYRQDPGQGLRLIYYSQIVNDFQKGDIAEGYSVSREKKESFPLTVTSAQKNPTAFYLCASSIQGSSYEQYFGPGTRLTVT.

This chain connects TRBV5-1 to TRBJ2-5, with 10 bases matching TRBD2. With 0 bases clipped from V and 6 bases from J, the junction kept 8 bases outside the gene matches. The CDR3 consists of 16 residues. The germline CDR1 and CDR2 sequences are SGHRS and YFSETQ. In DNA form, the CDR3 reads TGCGCCAGCAGCTTGGGAGGGGTAGCGGGAGGAAAGACCCAGTACTTC. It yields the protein CASSLGGVAGGKTQYF.

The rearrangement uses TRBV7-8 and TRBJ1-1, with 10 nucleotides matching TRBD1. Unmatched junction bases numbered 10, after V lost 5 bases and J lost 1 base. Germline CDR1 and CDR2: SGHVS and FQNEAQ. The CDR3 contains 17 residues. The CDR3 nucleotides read TGTGCCAGCAGCACTGGGACAGGGGAGAGGTGGAACACTGAAGCTTTCTTT. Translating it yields CASSTGTGERWNTEAFF. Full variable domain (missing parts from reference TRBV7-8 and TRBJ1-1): GAGVSQSPRYKVAKRGQDVALRCDPISGHVSLFWYQQALGQGPEFLTYFQNEAQLDKSGLPSDRFFAERPEGSVSTLKIQRTQQEDSAVYLCASSTGTGERWNTEAFFGQGTRLTVV.

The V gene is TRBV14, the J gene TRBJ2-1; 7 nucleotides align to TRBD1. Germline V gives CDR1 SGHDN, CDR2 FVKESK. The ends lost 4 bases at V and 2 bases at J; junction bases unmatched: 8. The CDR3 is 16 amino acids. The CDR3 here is CASSRRQGSTYNEQFF. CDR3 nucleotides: TGTGCCAGCAGCCGTCGACAGGGTTCGACCTACAATGAGCAGTTCTTC.

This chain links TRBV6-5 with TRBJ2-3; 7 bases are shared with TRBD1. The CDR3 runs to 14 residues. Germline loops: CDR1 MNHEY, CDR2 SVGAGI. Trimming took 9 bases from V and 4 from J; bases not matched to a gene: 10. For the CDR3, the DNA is TGTGCCAGTAAAGGGGGCGAGTCCTCAGATACGCAGTATTTT. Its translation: CASKGGESSDTQYF.

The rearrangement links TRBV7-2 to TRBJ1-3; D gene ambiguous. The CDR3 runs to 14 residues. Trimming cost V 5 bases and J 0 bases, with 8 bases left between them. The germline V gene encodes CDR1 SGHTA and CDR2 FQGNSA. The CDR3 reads CASSLGLSGNTIYF. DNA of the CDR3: TGTGCCAGCAGCCTAGGGCTCTCTGGAAACACCATATATTTT.

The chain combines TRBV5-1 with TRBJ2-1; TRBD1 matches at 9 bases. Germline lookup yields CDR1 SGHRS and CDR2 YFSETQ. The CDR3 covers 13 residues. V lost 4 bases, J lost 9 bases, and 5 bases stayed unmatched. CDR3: CASSGTGYIEQFF. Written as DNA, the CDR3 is TGCGCCAGCAGCGGGACAGGGTATATTGAGCAGTTCTTC.

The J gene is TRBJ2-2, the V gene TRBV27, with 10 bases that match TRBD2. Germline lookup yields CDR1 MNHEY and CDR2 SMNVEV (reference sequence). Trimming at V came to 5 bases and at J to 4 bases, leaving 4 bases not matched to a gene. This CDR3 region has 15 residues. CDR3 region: CASSPGLASTGELFF. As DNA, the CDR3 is TGTGCCAGCAGTCCGGGACTAGCGAGCACCGGGGAGCTGTTTTTT.

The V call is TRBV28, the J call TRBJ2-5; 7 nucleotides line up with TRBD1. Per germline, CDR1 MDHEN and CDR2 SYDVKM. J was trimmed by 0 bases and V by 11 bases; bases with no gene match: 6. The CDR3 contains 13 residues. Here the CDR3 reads CASRGSHQETQYF. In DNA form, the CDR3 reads TGTGCCTCCAGGGGGTCACACCAAGAGACCCAGTACTTC.

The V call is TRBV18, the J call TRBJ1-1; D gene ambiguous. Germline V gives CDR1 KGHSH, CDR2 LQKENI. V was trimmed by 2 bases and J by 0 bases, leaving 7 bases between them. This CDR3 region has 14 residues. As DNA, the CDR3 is TGTGCCAGCTCACCAGGCAGGTTGAACACTGAAGCTTTCTTT. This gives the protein CASSPGRLNTEAFF. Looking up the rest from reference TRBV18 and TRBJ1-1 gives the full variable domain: NAGVMQNPRHLVRRRGQEARLRCSPMKGHSHVYWYRQLPEEGLKFMVYLQKENIIDESGMPKERFSAEFPKEGPSILRIQQVVRGDSAAYFCASSPGRLNTEAFFGQGTRLTVV.

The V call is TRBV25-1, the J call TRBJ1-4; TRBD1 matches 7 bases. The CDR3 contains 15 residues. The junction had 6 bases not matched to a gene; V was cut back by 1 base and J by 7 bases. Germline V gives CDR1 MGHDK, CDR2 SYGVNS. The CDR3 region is CASSEFRGQGEKLFF. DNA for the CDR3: TGTGCCAGCAGTGAATTTAGGGGGCAGGGTGAAAAACTGTTTTTT.

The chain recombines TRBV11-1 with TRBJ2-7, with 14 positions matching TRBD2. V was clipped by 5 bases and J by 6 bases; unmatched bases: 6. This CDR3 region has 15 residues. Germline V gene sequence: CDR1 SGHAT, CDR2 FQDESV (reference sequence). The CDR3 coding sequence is TGTGCCAGCAGCGGCGGACTAGCGGGAGGTGGCGAGCAGTACTTC. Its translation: CASSGGLAGGGEQYF.

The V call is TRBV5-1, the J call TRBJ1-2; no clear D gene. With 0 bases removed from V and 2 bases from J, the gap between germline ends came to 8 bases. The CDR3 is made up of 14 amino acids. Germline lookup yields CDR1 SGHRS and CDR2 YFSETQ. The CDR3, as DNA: TGCGCCAGCAGCTTGGCCCTGACAAACTATGGCTACACCTTC. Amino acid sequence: CASSLALTNYGYTF.

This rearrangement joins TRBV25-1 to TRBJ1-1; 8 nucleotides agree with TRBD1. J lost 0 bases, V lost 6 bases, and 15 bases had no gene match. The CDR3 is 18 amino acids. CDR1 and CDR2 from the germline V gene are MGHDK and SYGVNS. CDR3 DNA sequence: TGTGCCAGCAGAGGACAGGGACGACTACCAACTATGAACACTGAAGCTTTCTTT. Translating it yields CASRGQGRLPTMNTEAFF.